This T cell receptor beta chain comes out of a study of beta chain features in type 1 diabetes. The study's findings and limits: In the patient group, naive, central memory and Treg TCRB repertoires seemed more alike than in the healthy donor group. These data did not resolve whether HLA type affects TCRB rearrangement.

As for this clone: The antigen is undetermined.

Sequencing targeted expressed TCRB transcripts, as all isolated RNA had been reverse transcribed. Some clones are missing from TCRdb's copy, which holds only in-frame ones; the method was immunoSEQ multiplex PCR. The data hold fewer than 650,000 clones, with around 15% observed a single time. V lost 6 bases and J 0 bases, leaving 14 bases between the germline ends. This CDR3 is built from 15 residues. Germline V gene lookup returns CDR1 SGHRS and CDR2 YFSETQ. The receptor was isolated from a young man in good health. Sequenced material: naive CD4+ T cells from blood. The rearrangement joins TRBV5-1 to TRBJ2-3, with D possibly TRBD2 on 5 matching bases. CDR3 in DNA: TGCGCCAGCATCAAGGACTCAGCTAGCACAGATACGCAGTATTTT. Amino acid sequence: CASIKDSASTDTQYF.